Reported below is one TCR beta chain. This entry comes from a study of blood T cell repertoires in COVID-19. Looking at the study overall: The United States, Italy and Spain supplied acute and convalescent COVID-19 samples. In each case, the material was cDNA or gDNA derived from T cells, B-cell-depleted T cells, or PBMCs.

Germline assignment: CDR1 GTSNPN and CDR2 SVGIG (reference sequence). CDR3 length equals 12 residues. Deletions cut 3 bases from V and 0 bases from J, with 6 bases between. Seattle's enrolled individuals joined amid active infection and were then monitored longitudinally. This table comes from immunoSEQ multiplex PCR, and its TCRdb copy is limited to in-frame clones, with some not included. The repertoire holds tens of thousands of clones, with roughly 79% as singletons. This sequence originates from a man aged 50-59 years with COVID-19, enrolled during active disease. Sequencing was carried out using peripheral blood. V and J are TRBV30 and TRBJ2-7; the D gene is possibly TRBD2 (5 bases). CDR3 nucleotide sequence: TGTGCCTGGAGACGGGACTCCTACGAGCAGTACTTC. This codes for CAWRRDSYEQYF.